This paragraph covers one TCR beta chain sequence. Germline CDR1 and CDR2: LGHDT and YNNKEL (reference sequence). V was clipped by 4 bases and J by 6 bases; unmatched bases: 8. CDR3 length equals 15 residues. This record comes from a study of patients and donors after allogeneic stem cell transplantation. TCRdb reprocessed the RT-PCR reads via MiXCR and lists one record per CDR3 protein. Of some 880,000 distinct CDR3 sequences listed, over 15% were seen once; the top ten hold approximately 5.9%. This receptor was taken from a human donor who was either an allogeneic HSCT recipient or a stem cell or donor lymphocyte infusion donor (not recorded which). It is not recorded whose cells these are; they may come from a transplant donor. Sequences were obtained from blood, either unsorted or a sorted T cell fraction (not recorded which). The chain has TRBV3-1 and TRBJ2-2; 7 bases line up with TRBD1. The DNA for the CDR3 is TGTGCCAGCAGCCGGATCAGACAGGGCTCCGGGGAGCTGTTTTTT. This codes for CASSRIRQGSGELFF.